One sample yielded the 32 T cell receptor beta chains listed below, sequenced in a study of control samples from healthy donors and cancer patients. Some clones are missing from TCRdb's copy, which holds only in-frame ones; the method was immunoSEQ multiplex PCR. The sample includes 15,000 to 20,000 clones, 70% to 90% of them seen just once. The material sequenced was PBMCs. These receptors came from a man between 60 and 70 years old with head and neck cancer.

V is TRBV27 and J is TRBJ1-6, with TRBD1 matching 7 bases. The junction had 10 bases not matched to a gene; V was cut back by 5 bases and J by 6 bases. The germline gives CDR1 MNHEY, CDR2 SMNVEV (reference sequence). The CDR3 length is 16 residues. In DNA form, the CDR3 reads TGTGCCAGCAGTCCGAGGACAGGCCATGTTAATTCACCCCTCCACTTT. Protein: CASSPRTGHVNSPLHF.

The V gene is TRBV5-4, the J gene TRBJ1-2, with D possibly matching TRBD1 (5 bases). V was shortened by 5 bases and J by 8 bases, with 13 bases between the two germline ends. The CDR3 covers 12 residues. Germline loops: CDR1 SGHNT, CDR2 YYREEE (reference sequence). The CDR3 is CASSYTGRGYTF. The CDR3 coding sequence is TGTGCCAGCAGTTATACAGGCCGAGGCTACACCTTC.

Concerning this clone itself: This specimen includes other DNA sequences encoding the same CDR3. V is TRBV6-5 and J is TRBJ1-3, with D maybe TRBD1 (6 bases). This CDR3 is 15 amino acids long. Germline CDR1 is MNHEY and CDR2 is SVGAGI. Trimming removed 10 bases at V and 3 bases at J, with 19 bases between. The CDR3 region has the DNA TGTGCCACCATCGCCGGGGGGCTCGGTGGAAACACCATATATTTT. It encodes CATIAGGLGGNTIYF.

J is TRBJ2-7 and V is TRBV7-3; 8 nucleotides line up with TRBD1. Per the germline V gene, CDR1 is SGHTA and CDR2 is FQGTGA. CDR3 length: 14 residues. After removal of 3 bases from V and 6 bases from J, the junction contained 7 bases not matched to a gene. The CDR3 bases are TGTGCCAGCAGCTTCACAGGGGGAAGGGGCGAGCAGTACTTC. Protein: CASSFTGGRGEQYF.

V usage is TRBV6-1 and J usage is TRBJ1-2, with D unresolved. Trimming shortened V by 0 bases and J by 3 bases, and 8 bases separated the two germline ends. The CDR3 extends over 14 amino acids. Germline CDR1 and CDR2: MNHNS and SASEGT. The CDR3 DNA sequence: TGTGCCAGCAGTGAAGCCACCCACCACTATGGCTACACCTTC. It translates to CASSEATHHYGYTF.

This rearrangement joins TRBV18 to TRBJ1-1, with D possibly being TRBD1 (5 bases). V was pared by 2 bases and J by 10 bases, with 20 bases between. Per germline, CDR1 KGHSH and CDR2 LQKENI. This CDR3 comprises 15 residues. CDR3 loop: CASSPGSGRGIGAFF. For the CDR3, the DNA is TGTGCCAGCTCACCAGGATCAGGGCGGGGAATTGGAGCTTTCTTT.

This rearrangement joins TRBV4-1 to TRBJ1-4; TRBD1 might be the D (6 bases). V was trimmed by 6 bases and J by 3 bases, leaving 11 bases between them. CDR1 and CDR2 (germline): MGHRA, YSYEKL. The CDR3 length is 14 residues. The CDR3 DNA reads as TGCGCCAGCAGTCGGGACACGGCTAATGAAAAACTGTTTTTT. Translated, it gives CASSRDTANEKLFF.

The CDR3 loop reads CASSPDESTDTQYF. The CDR3, as DNA: TGTGCCAGCAGCCCGGACGAAAGCACAGATACGCAGTATTTT. This chain links TRBV4-2 with TRBJ2-3; D is unclear. This CDR3 spans 14 amino acids. Germline assignment: CDR1 LGHNA and CDR2 YNFKEQ. Trimming shortened V by 4 bases and J by 0 bases, and 8 bases separated the two germline ends.

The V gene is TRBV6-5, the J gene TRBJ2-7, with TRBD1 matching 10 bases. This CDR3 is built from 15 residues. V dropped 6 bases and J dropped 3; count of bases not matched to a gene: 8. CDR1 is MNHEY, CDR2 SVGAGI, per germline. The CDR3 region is CASSSSGTGDYEQYF. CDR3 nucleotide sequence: TGTGCCAGCAGCTCCTCTGGGACAGGGGACTACGAGCAGTACTTC.

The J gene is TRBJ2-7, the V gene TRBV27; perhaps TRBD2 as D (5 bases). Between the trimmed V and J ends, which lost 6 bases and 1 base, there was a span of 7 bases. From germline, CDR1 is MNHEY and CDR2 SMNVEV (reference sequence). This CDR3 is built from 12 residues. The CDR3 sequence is CASSGISYEQYF. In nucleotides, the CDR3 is TGTGCCAGCAGCGGGATTTCCTACGAGCAGTACTTC.

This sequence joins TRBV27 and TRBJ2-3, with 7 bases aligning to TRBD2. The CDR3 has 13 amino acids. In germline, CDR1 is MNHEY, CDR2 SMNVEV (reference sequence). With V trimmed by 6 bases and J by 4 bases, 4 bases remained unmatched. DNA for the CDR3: TGTGCCAGCAGGCCCGGGGGGTCAGATACGCAGTATTTT. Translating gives CASRPGGSDTQYF.

CDR3 protein: CASTFRAGTYGYTF. The CDR3 DNA reads as TGTGCCAGCACTTTCAGGGCCGGTACCTATGGCTACACCTTC. The chain is built from TRBV6-5 and TRBJ1-2; a possible D gene is TRBD1 (5 bases). V gave up 7 bases and J gave up 4 bases, with 16 bases separating them. The V gene's germline CDR1 is MNHEY and CDR2 SVGAGI. This CDR3 region has 14 residues.

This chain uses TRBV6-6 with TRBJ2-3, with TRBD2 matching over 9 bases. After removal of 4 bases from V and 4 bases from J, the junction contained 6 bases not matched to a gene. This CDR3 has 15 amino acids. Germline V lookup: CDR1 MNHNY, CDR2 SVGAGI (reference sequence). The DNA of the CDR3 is TGTGCCAGCAGTTGGGGAGGGACTAGCTCAGATACGCAGTATTTT. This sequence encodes CASSWGGTSSDTQYF.

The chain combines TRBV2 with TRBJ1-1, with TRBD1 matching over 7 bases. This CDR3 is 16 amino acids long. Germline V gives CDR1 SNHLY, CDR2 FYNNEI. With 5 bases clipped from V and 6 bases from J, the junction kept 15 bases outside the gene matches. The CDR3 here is CASSRARVVQGAEAFF. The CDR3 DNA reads TGTGCCAGCAGTAGGGCTCGGGTCGTGCAGGGGGCTGAAGCTTTCTTT.

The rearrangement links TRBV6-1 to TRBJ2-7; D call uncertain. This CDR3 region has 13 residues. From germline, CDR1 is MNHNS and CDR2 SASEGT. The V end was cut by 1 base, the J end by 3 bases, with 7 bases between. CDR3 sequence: CASSEVWGYEQYF. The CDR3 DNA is TGTGCCAGCAGTGAAGTTTGGGGCTACGAGCAGTACTTC.

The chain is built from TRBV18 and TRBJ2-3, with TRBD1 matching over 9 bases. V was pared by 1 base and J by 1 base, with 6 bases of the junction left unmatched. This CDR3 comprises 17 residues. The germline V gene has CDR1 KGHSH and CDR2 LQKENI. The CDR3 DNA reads TGTGCCAGCTCACCACTACAGGGGGCGCTTGGCACAGATACGCAGTATTTT. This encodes CASSPLQGALGTDTQYF.

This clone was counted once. CDR3 nucleotide sequence: TGTGCCAGCTCACCCCGGGACAGGGTTGACTACACCTTC. It codes for CASSPRDRVDYTF. V gene TRBV18 combines with J gene TRBJ1-2; 9 bases are a match to TRBD1. CDR1 is KGHSH and CDR2 is LQKENI in the germline V gene. This CDR3 has 13 amino acids. V gave up 3 bases and J gave up 10 bases; unmatched junction bases: 6.

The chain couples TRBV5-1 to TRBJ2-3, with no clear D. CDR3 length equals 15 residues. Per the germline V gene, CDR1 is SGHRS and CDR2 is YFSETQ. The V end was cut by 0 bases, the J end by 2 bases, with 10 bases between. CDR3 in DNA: TGCGCCAGCAGCTTGGCGGTAGTGCCCACAGATACGCAGTATTTT. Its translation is CASSLAVVPTDTQYF.

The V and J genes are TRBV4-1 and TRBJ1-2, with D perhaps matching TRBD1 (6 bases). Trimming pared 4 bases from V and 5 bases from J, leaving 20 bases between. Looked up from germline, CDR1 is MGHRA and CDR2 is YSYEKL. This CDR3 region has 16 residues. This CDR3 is CASSLLGHRDSYGYTF. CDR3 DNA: TGCGCCAGCAGCCTGTTGGGGCACAGGGATTCTTATGGCTACACCTTC.

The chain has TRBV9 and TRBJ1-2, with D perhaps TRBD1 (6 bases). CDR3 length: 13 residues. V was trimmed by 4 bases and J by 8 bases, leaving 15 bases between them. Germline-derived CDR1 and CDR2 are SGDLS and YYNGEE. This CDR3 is CASSTGTSRGYTF. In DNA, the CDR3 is TGTGCCAGCAGCACTGGGACATCCAGAGGCTACACCTTC.

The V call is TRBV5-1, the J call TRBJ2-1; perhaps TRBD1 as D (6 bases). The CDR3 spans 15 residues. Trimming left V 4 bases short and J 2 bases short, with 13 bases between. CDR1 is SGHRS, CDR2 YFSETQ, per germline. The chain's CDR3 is CASSRQVPTYNEQFF. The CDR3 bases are TGCGCCAGCAGCCGACAGGTTCCCACCTACAATGAGCAGTTCTTC.

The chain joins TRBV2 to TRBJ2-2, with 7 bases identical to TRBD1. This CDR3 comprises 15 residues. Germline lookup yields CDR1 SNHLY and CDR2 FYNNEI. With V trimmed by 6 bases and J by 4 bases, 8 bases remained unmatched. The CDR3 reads CASSPDRVGTGELFF. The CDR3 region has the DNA TGTGCCAGCAGCCCAGACAGGGTGGGCACCGGGGAGCTGTTTTTT.

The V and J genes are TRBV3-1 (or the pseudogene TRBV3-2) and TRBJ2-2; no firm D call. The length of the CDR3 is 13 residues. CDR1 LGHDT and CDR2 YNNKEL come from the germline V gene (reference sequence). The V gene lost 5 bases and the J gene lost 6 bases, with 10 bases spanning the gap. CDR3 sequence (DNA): TGTGCCAGCAGCTTGGGTAGGGCCGGGGAGCTGTTTTTT. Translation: CASSLGRAGELFF.

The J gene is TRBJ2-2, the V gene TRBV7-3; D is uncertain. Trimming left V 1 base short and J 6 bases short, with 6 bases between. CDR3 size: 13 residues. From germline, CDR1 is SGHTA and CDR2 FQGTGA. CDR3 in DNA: TGTGCCAGCAGCTTAAGCACACCCGGGGAGCTGTTTTTT. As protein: CASSLSTPGELFF. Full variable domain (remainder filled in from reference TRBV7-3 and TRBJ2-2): GAGVSQTPSNKVTEKGKYVELRCDPISGHTALYWYRQSLGQGPEFLIYFQGTGAADDSGLPNDRFFAVRPEGSVSTLKIQRTERGDSAVYLCASSLSTPGELFFGEGSRLTVL.

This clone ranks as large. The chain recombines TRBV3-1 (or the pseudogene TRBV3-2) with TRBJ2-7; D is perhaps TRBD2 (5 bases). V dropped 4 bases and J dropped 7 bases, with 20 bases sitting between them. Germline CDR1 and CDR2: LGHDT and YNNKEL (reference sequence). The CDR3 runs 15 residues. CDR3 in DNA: TGTGCCAGCAGCCGGATGGACTCCATGTCGGGAGAGCAGTACTTC. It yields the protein CASSRMDSMSGEQYF.

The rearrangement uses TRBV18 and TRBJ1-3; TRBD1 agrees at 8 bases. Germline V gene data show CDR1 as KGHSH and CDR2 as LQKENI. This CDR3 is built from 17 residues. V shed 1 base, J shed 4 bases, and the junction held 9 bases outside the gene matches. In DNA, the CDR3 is TGTGCCAGCTCACCACAGAACAGGGGGATTTCGGGAAACACCATATATTTT. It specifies CASSPQNRGISGNTIYF. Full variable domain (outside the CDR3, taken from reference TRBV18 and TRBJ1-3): NAGVMQNPRHLVRRRGQEARLRCSPMKGHSHVYWYRQLPEEGLKFMVYLQKENIIDESGMPKERFSAEFPKEGPSILRIQQVVRGDSAAYFCASSPQNRGISGNTIYFGEGSWLTVV.

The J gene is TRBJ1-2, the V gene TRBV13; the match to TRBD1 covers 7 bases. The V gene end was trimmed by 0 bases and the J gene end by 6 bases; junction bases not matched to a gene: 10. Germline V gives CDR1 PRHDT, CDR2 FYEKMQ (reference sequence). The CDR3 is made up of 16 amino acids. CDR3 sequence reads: CASSLGAHRDSDGYTF. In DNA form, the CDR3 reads TGTGCCAGCAGCTTAGGCGCCCACCGGGACAGTGATGGCTACACCTTC.

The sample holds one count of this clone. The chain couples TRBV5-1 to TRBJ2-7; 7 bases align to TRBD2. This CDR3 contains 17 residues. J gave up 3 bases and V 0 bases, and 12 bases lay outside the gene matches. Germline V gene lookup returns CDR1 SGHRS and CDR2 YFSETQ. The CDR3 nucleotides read TGCGCCAGCAGCTTGGACGTTTTGGGGAGGGTCCTCTACGAGCAGTACTTC. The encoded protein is CASSLDVLGRVLYEQYF.

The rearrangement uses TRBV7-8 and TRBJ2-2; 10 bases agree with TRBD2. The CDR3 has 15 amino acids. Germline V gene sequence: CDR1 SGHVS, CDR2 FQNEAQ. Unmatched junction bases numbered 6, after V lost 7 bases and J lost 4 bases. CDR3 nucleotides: TGTGCCAGCATCACTAGCGGGGCCATCACCGGGGAGCTGTTTTTT. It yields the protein CASITSGAITGELFF.

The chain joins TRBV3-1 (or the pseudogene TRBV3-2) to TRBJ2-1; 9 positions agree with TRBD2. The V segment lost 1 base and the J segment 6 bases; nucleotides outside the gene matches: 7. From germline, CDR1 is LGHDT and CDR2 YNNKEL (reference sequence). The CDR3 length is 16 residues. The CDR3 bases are TGTGCCAGCAGCCAAGGCGGGCGGGGGGGCCTCAATGAGCAGTTCTTC. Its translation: CASSQGGRGGLNEQFF.

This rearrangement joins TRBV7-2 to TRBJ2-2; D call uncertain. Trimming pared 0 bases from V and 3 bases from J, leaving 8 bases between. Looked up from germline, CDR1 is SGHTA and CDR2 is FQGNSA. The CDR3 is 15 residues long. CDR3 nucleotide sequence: TGTGCCAGCAGCTTAGCGGGGATTGACACCGGGGAGCTGTTTTTT. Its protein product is CASSLAGIDTGELFF.

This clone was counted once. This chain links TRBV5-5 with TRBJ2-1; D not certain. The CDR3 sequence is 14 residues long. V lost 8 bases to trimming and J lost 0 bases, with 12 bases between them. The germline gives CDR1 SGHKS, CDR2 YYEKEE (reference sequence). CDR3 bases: TGTGCCAGTGGACGGGCAGGCTCCTACAATGAGCAGTTCTTC. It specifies CASGRAGSYNEQFF.